The 13 T cell receptor beta chains in this list originate from one sample, sequenced in a study of patients and donors after allogeneic stem cell transplantation. In TCRdb, the RT-PCR reads were re-called with MiXCR into one record per CDR3 protein. The data contain 400,000 to 450,000 distinct CDR3 sequences, 16% of them singletons. Sequenced sample: blood, either unsorted or a sorted T cell fraction (not recorded which). Receptors originate from a human donor who was either an allogeneic HSCT recipient or a stem cell or donor lymphocyte infusion donor (not recorded which). It is not recorded whose cells these are; they may come from a transplant donor.

This chain joins TRBV20-1 and TRBJ2-3; D gene uncertain. Trimming stripped 1 base from V and 4 bases from J, with 6 bases between. The CDR3 totals 12 residues. Germline V lookup: CDR1 DFQATT, CDR2 SNEGSKA (reference sequence). In DNA form, the CDR3 reads TGCAGTGCTAGAGTCGTGGCAGATACGCAGTATTTT. This codes for CSARVVADTQYF.

The chain has TRBV29-1 and TRBJ1-1, with 9 positions matching TRBD1. The CDR3 covers 15 residues. Germline V gene sequence: CDR1 SQVTM, CDR2 ANQGSEA. Trimming at V came to 7 bases and at J to 4 bases, leaving 13 bases not matched to a gene. CDR3: CSALTGGFTTTEAFF. DNA of the CDR3: TGCAGCGCCTTAACAGGGGGCTTCACTACCACTGAAGCTTTCTTT.

This clonotype was observed a few times. This chain connects TRBV15 to TRBJ2-1, with TRBD2 matching 9 bases. The germline gives CDR1 LNHNV, CDR2 YYDKDF (reference sequence). The CDR3 loop spans 22 amino acids. V trimming: 3 bases; J trimming: 0 bases; junction bases outside the gene matches: 21. The CDR3: CATSSLLRERGAPTSSYNEQFF. In DNA, the CDR3 is TGTGCCACCAGCAGTCTCTTACGGGAGCGGGGGGCCCCAACTAGCTCCTACAATGAGCAGTTCTTC. The full variable domain, rest sourced from reference TRBV15 and TRBJ2-1, is DAMVIQNPRYQVTQFGKPVTLSCSQTLNHNVMYWYQQKSSQAPKLLFHYYDKDFNNEADTPDNFQSRRPNTSFCFLDIRSPGLGDTAMYLCATSSLLRERGAPTSSYNEQFFGPGTRLTVL.

CDR3 loop: CASKIQGNTEAFF. The CDR3 coding sequence is TGCGCCAGCAAGATACAGGGAAACACTGAAGCTTTCTTT. The J gene is TRBJ1-1, the V gene TRBV5-1, with a tentative D call TRBD1 (6 bases). CDR1 is SGHRS, CDR2 YFSETQ, per germline. The CDR3 extends over 13 amino acids. The V gene lost 6 bases and the J gene lost 2 bases, with 11 bases spanning the gap.

The sample holds many counts of this clonotype. The chain employs TRBV10-3 and TRBJ2-5, with 7 bases aligning to TRBD2. The CDR3 totals 13 residues. The V gene's germline CDR1 is ENHRY and CDR2 SYGVKD. Trimming took 6 bases from V and 2 from J; bases not matched to a gene: 3. The chain's CDR3 is CAIRAGIQETQYF. CDR3 DNA: TGTGCCATCAGAGCGGGAATTCAAGAGACCCAGTACTTC.

V gene TRBV7-9 combines with J gene TRBJ1-2, with unresolved D. The germline gives CDR1 SEHNR, CDR2 FQNEAQ (reference sequence). Trimming took off 5 bases at V and 0 bases at J, with 13 bases between the two ends. This CDR3 spans 15 amino acids. The CDR3 here is CASSAESGPNYGYTF. The CDR3 region has the DNA TGTGCCAGCAGCGCCGAGTCAGGACCTAACTATGGCTACACCTTC. Full variable domain (missing parts from reference TRBV7-9 and TRBJ1-2): DTGVSQNPRHKITKRGQNVTFRCDPISEHNRLYWYRQTLGQGPEFLTYFQNEAQLEKSRLLSDRFSAERPKGSFSTLEIQRTEQGDSAMYLCASSAESGPNYGYTFGSGTRLTVV.

This clonotype was detected ten times or more. This chain connects TRBV12-3 or TRBV12-4 to TRBJ2-7; D is unclear. This CDR3 contains 12 residues. Trimming left V 3 bases short and J 3 bases short, with 6 bases between. The CDR3 reads CASSFGLYEQYF. Written as DNA, the CDR3 is TGTGCCAGCAGTTTCGGGCTCTACGAGCAGTACTTC.

The table lists this clonotype with a few counts. The rearrangement joins TRBV7-7 to TRBJ2-4; no reliable D call. Germline-derived CDR1 and CDR2 are SSHAT and FNYEAQ (reference sequence). This CDR3 contains 14 residues. Trimming took 1 base from V and 2 from J, leaving 6 bases between them. The CDR3 region is CASSLDDPKNIQYF. DNA for the CDR3: TGTGCCAGCAGCTTAGACGATCCCAAAAACATTCAGTACTTC. The complete variable domain, with remaining parts taken from reference TRBV7-7 and TRBJ2-4, reads GAGVSQSPRYKVTKRGQDVTLRCDPISSHATLYWYQQALGQGPEFLTYFNYEAQPDKSGLPSDRFSAERPEGSISTLTIQRTEQRDSAMYRCASSLDDPKNIQYFGAGTRLSVL.

This chain links TRBV6-6 with TRBJ2-5; D gene uncertain. V was trimmed by 7 bases and J by 5 bases, leaving 11 bases between them. Looked up from germline, CDR1 is MNHNY and CDR2 is SVGAGI (reference sequence). The CDR3 covers 12 residues. DNA of the CDR3: TGTGCCAGCACCTTAAGTGGGGAGACCCAGTACTTC. It is translated as CASTLSGETQYF.

CDR3: CASSKEQGGITDTQYF. Written as DNA, the CDR3 is TGTGCCAGCAGCAAAGAGCAGGGAGGAATCACAGATACGCAGTATTTT. This chain joins TRBV21-1 and TRBJ2-3; the table gives TRBD2 as D, unverified against the DNA. TRBV21-1 is shown as a pseudogene. This CDR3 is 16 amino acids long.

The chain employs TRBV12-3 or TRBV12-4 and TRBJ1-1; 9 bases match TRBD1. The CDR3 covers 14 residues. Trimming cost V 5 bases and J 8 bases; bases outside gene matches: 9. CDR3 sequence reads: CASSPGQGPWEAFF. CDR3 nucleotides: TGTGCCAGCAGTCCGGGACAGGGCCCCTGGGAAGCTTTCTTT.

This clonotype was counted a few times. The V gene is TRBV27, the J gene TRBJ2-2, with 11 bases matching TRBD2. CDR3 length: 18 residues. Trimming took 6 bases from V and 3 from J; bases not matched to a gene: 12. Germline loops: CDR1 MNHEY, CDR2 SMNVEV (reference sequence). This CDR3 reads CASSEGASGRPHTGELFF. The CDR3, as DNA: TGTGCCAGCAGCGAAGGGGCTAGCGGGAGGCCGCACACCGGGGAGCTGTTTTTT.

The J gene is TRBJ2-3, the V gene TRBV6-4, with 7 bases fitting TRBD2. The V and J ends lost 6 bases and 0 bases, in that order; junction bases with no gene match: 6. The germline CDR1 and CDR2 sequences are MRHNA and SNTAGT. This CDR3 is built from 15 residues. The CDR3 loop is CASSHGGSSTDTQYF. CDR3 nucleotide sequence: TGTGCCAGCAGCCACGGGGGGTCTAGCACAGATACGCAGTATTTT.